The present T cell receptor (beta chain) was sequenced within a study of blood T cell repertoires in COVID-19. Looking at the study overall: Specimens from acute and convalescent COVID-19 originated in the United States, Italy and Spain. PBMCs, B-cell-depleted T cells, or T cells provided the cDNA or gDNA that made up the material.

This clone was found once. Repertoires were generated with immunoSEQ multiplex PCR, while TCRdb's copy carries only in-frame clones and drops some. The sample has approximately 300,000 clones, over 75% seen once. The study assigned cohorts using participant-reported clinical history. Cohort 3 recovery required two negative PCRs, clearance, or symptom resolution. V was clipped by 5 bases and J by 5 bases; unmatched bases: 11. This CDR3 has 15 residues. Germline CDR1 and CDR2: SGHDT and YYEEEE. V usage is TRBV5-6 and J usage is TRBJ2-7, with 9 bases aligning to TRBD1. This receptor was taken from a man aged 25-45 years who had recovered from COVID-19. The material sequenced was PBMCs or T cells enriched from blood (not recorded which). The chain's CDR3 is CASSAKGQGSNEQYF. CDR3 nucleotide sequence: TGTGCCAGCAGTGCGAAGGGACAGGGAAGTAACGAGCAGTACTTC.